These T cell receptor beta chains were read from a single sample in a study of T cells in Graves' hyperthyroidism and ophthalmopathy. TCRdb itself ran the multiplex PCR reads through MiXCR, one entry per CDR3 protein. The data contain 500,000 to 550,000 distinct CDR3 sequences, less than 25% of them singletons. The sequencing input was blood. The receptors stem from a man between 18 and 29 years old with Graves' hyperthyroidism. The CDR3 runs from the conserved cysteine through the conserved F or W. A D gene is named only where the DNA matches it firmly. Rows may omit the clone size; those that give it use once, few, many or a size class.

CDR3aa: CAWSYGRRNAF
CDR3nt: TGTGCCTGGAGTTATGGCAGACGGAACGCCTTC
v_gene: TRBV30
len: 11
d_gene: -
j_gene: TRBJ1-2
abundance: many

CDR3aa: CATSGYLQGPQHF
CDR3nt: TGTGCCACCAGTGGTTACCTACAGGGGCCCCAGCATTTT
v_gene: TRBV24-1
len: 13
d_gene: -
j_gene: TRBJ1-5
abundance: many

CDR3aa: CASSQVGVRNTEAFF
CDR3nt: TGCGCCAGCAGCCAAGTTGGGGTCCGTAACACTGAAGCTTTCTTT
v_gene: TRBV4-1
len: 15
d_gene: -
j_gene: TRBJ1-1
abundance: many

CDR3aa: CASRIGTSGSYYEQYF
CDR3nt: TGTGCCAGCAGAATCGGGACGAGCGGGAGTTACTACGAGCAGTACTTC
v_gene: TRBV28
len: 16
d_gene: TRBD2
j_gene: TRBJ2-7
abundance: -

CDR3aa: CASSMGTGGLYNEQFF
CDR3nt: TGTGCCAGTAGTATGGGGACAGGGGGCCTCTACAATGAGCAGTTCTTC
v_gene: TRBV19
len: 16
d_gene: TRBD1
j_gene: TRBJ2-1
abundance: -

CDR3aa: CASTLGPNTEAFF
CDR3nt: TGTGCCAGCACCTTGGGCCCGAACACTGAAGCTTTCTTT
v_gene: TRBV12-3/TRBV12-4
len: 13
d_gene: -
j_gene: TRBJ1-1
abundance: many

CDR3aa: CASSATGRDTGELFF
CDR3nt: TGTGCCAGCAGCGCGACAGGGAGGGACACCGGGGAGCTGTTTTTT
v_gene: TRBV13
len: 15
d_gene: -
j_gene: TRBJ2-2
abundance: many

CDR3aa: CASSPGTSGRKAYEQYF
CDR3nt: TGTGCCAGCAGTCCGGGGACTAGCGGGAGGAAGGCCTACGAGCAGTACTTC
v_gene: TRBV28
len: 17
d_gene: TRBD2
j_gene: TRBJ2-7
abundance: -

CDR3aa: CASYRLTSSGNTIYF
CDR3nt: TGTGCCTCCTACAGGTTAACTTCCTCTGGAAACACCATATATTTT
v_gene: TRBV30
len: 15
d_gene: -
j_gene: TRBJ1-3
abundance: many

CDR3aa: CASSLGPGDNQPQHF
CDR3nt: TGTGCCAGCAGCTTGGGGCCAGGGGACAATCAGCCCCAGCATTTT
v_gene: TRBV11-1
len: 15
d_gene: -
j_gene: TRBJ1-5
abundance: few